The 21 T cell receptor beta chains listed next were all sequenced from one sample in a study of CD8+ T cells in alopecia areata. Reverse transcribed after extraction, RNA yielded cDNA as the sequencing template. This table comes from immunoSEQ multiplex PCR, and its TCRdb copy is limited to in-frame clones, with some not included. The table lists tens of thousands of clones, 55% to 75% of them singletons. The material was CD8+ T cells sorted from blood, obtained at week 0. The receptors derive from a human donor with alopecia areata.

CDR3 sequence: CASSSLAVFNEQFF. The DNA for the CDR3 is TGTGCCAGCAGCTCGTTAGCGGTTTTCAATGAGCAGTTCTTC. The gene calls are TRBV7-9 and TRBJ2-1, with TRBD2 as a possible D gene (6 bases). There are 14 residues in the CDR3. Germline V gene data show CDR1 as SEHNR and CDR2 as FQNEAQ (reference sequence). Trimming pared 4 bases from V and 6 bases from J, leaving 13 bases between.

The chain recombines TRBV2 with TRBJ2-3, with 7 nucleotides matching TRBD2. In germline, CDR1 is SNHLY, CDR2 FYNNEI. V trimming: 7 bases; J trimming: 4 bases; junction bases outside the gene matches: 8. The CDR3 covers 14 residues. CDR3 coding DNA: TGTGCCAGCACCACTAGCGCCCCTTCAGATACGCAGTATTTT. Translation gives CASTTSAPSDTQYF.

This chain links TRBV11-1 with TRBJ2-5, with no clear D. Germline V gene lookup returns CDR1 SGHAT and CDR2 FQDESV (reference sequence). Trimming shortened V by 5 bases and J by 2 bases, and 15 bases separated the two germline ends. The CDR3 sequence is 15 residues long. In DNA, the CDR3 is TGTGCCAGCAGCCTCACAGAGGTGACACAAGAGACCCAGTACTTC. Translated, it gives CASSLTEVTQETQYF.

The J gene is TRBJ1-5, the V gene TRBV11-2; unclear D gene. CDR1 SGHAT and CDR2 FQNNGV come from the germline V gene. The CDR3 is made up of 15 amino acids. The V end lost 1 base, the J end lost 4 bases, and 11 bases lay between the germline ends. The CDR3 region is CASSLGFLGNQPQHF. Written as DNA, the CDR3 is TGTGCCAGCAGCTTAGGTTTTTTGGGAAATCAGCCCCAGCATTTT.

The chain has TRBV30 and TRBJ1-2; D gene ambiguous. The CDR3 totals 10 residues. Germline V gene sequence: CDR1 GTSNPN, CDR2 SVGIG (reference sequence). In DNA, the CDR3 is TGTGGGGTAGAGGACTATGGCTACACCTTC. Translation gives CGVEDYGYTF.

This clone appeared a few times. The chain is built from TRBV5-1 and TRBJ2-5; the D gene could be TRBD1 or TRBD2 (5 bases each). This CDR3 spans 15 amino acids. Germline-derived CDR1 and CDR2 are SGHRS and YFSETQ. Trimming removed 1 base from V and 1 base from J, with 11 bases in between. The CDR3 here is CASSLTSGTQETQYF. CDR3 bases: TGCGCCAGCAGCTTGACGTCCGGGACCCAAGAGACCCAGTACTTC.

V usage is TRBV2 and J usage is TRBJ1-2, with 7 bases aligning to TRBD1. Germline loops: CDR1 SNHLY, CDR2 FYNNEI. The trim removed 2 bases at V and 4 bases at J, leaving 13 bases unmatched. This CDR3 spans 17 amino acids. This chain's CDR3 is CASSEFESPGTAYGYTF. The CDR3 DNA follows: TGTGCCAGCAGTGAATTCGAAAGTCCCGGGACAGCCTATGGCTACACCTTC.

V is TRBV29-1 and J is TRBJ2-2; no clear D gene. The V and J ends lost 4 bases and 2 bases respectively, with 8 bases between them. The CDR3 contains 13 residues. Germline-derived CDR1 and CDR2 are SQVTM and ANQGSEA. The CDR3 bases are TGCAGCGTTGTTTTACAAAACACCGGGGAGCTGTTTTTT. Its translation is CSVVLQNTGELFF.

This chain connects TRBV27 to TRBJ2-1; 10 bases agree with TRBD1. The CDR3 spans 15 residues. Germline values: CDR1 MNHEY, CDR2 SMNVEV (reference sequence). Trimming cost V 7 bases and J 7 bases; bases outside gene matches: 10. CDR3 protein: CASTEGQGLVNEQFF. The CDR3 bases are TGTGCCAGCACAGAGGGACAGGGGTTAGTTAATGAGCAGTTCTTC.

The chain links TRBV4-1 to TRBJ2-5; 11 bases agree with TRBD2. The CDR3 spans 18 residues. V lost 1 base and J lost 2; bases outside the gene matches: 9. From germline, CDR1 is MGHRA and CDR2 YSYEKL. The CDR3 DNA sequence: TGCGCCAGCAGCCAAGGGATCATGGTAGCGGGAGGGCAAGAGACCCAGTACTTC. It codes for CASSQGIMVAGGQETQYF.

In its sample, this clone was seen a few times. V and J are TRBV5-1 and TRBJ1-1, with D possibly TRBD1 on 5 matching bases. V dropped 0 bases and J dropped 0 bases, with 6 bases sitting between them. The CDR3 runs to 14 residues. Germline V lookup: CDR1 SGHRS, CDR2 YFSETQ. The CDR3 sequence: CASSLETVNTEAFF. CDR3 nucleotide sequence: TGCGCCAGCAGCTTGGAGACAGTGAACACTGAAGCTTTCTTT.

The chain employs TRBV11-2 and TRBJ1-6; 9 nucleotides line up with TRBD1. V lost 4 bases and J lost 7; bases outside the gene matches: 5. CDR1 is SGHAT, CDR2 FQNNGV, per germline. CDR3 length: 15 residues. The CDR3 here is CASSSGTGPNSPLHF. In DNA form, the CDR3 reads TGTGCCAGCAGCTCCGGGACAGGGCCAAATTCACCCCTCCACTTT.

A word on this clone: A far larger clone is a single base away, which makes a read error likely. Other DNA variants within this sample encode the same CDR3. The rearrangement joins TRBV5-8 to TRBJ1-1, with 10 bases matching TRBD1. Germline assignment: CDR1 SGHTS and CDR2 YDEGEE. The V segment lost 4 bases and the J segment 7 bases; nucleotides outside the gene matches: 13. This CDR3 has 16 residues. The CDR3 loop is CASSQEFGDRGYEAFF. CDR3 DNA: TGTGCCAGCAGCCAAGAATTTGGGGACAGGGGTTATGAAGCTTTCTTT.

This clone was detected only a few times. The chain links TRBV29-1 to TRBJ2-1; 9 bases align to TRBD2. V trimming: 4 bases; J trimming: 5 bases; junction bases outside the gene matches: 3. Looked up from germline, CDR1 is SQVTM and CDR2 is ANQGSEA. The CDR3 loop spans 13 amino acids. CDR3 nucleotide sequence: TGCAGCGTTGTTAGCGGGGGCAACAATGAGCAGTTCTTC. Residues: CSVVSGGNNEQFF.

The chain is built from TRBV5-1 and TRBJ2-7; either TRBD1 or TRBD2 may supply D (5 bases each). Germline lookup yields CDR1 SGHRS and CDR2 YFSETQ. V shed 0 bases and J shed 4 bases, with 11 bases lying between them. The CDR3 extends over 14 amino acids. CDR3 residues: CASSLDQGEYEQYF. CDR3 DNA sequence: TGCGCCAGCAGCTTGGACCAGGGAGAGTACGAGCAGTACTTC.

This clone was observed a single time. The CDR3 DNA reads TGTGCCAGCAGTCCTCACGACAGGGGCACTGAAGCTTTCTTT. Translated, it gives CASSPHDRGTEAFF. The V gene is TRBV28, the J gene TRBJ1-1; 8 bases are a match to TRBD1. Germline CDR1 reads MDHEN; CDR2 reads SYDVKM. The V segment lost 5 bases and the J segment 4 bases; nucleotides outside the gene matches: 6. The CDR3 is 14 amino acids.

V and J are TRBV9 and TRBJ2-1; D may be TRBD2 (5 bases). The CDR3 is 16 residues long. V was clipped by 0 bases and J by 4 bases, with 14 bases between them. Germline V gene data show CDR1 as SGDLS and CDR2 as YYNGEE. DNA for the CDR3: TGTGCCAGCAGCGTAGGGGAAGGAGGTTTTTACAATGAGCAGTTCTTC. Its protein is CASSVGEGGFYNEQFF.

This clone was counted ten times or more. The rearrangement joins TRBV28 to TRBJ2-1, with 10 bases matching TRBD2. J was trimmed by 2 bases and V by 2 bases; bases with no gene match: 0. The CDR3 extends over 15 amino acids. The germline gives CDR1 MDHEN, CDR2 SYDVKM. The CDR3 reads CASSLLAGAYNEQFF. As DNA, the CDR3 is TGTGCCAGCAGTTTACTAGCGGGGGCCTACAATGAGCAGTTCTTC.

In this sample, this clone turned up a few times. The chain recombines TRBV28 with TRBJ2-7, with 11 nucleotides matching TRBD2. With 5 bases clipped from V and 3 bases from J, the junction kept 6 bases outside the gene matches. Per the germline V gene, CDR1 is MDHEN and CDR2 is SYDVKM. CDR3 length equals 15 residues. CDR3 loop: CASSPTSGIFYEQYF. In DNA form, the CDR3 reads TGTGCCAGCAGTCCGACTAGCGGGATATTCTACGAGCAGTACTTC. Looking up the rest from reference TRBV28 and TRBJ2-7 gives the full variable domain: DVKVTQSSRYLVKRTGEKVFLECVQDMDHENMFWYRQDPGLGLRLIYFSYDVKMKEKGDIPEGYSVSREKKERFSLILESASTNQTSMYLCASSPTSGIFYEQYFGPGTRLTVT.

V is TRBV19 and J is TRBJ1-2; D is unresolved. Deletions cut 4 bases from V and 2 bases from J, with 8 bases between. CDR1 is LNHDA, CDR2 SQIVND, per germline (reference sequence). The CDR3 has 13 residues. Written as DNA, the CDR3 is TGTGCCAGTAGTACGGGAGGGAACTATGGCTACACCTTC. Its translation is CASSTGGNYGYTF. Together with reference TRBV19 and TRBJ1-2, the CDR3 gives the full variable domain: DGGITQSPKYLFRKEGQNVTLSCEQNLNHDAMYWYRQDPGQGLRLIYYSQIVNDFQKGDIAEGYSVSREKKESFPLTVTSAQKNPTAFYLCASSTGGNYGYTFGSGTRLTVV.

CDR3 in amino acids: CASSQGASGGIYEQYF. The CDR3 coding sequence is TGCGCCAGCAGCCAAGGGGCTAGCGGGGGCATCTACGAGCAGTACTTC. J is TRBJ2-7 and V is TRBV4-1, with 10 nucleotides matching TRBD2. Germline assignment: CDR1 MGHRA and CDR2 YSYEKL. This CDR3 spans 16 amino acids. V was pared by 1 base and J by 3 bases, with 6 bases of the junction left unmatched.